What follows describes a single T cell receptor (beta chain). No cognate antigen has been identified for it. No clone much larger than this one lies a single base away; base qualities are absent. This entry comes from a study of blood T cell repertoires in COVID-19 (dated by TCRdb to the early 2020s). Describing the broader study: The collaborator samples originated in the United States, Italy and Spain and spanned the acute and convalescent phases of COVID-19. The prospective study material was composed of cDNA or gDNA derived from T cells, B-cell-depleted T cells, or PBMCs. The dataset comprised deeply sampled blood TCRbeta repertoires from subjects exposed to, actively infected with, or recovered from COVID-19. The repertoires were made available in a free public database intended to serve as a resource for research on the immune response to SARS-CoV-2. Samples came from the ongoing ImmuneRACE study (first 160 participants) plus 1,254 subjects from 6 global collaborators. Sample metadata almost always included a de-identified subject ID, COVID-19 status, age in years and sex. HLA class I and class II types, where available, came from metadata supplied by the sample provider rather than from assay-based typing. Study-level results and caveats: The quantity of clinical and demographic metadata differed by source and by participant and was supplied without curation.

Between the V and J ends, shortened by 4 bases and 15 bases respectively, the junction contains 13 bases. The germline V gene encodes CDR1 SNHLY and CDR2 FYNNEI. There are 12 amino acids in the CDR3, from cysteine to phenylalanine inclusive. The sequence is cut down to CDR3 DNA, 36 bases in frame from base 1. TCRbeta CDR3 regions were amplified from genomic DNA using the immunoSEQ Assay, a bias-controlled multiplex PCR. Regarding the original processing steps: The number of nucleated cells in each sample was estimated from the amplification of reference gene primers within the assay. To quantify the absolute abundance of each unique TCRbeta CDR3 rearrangement, sequence reads were collapsed and filtered. Productive Simpson clonality was computed per sample as the square root of Simpson's diversity index over productive rearrangements. TCRdb mirrors the immuneACCESS table, restricted to in-frame sequences. Some clones are absent from its copies; in checked studies, under half trace to an unresolved V gene, and the reason for the others is unknown. V and J calls and clone size follow that table, whereas D and trimming were derived from the DNA. For this sample the table gives around 250,000 clones, of which around 83% were detected only once. Jointly, the top ten make up approximately 2% of the sample.

A second Seattle source provided samples from volunteer blood donors who had recovered from COVID-19. The collaborating institutions used their own protocols to collect whole blood in K2EDTA tubes. For TCRbeta analysis, collaborator samples were shipped as frozen whole blood, as isolated PBMCs, or as DNA extracted from either sample type. The rearranged chain carries TRBV2 and TRBJ1-6, with the D gene uncertain. The receptor comes from a man aged 25-45 years who had recovered from COVID-19. Source material: peripheral blood. The sequence in DNA is TGTGCCAGCAGTGTTCTGTCTTTACACCTCCACTTT. Its protein reads: CASSVLSLHLHF.